This TCR beta chain was obtained from a study of T-cell memory formation after mild COVID-19. Trimming removed 3 bases from V and 2 bases from J; junction bases left unmatched: 6. Germline V gene lookup returns CDR1 GTSNPN and CDR2 SVGIG (reference sequence). The CDR3 is made up of 15 amino acids. 5'RACE with constant-segment primers yielded barcoded, UMI-tagged TCR alpha and TCR beta cDNA libraries. In TCRdb, the 5' RACE reads were re-called with MiXCR into one record per CDR3 protein. The sample has 75,000 to 90,000 distinct CDR3 sequences; approximately 15% are singletons. This clonotype was recorded at least ten times. Its target is unknown. Findings of the study overall: While clones contracting from day 15 to 85 were balanced between CD4 and CD8, later expanders leaned CD4+. The second-wave clones peaking on day 37 were not confirmed as SARS-CoV-2-specific.

The sequencing input was PBMCs or a T cell subset sorted from them (not recorded which). This clonotype was obtained from an adult woman who had mild COVID-19 (a few samples of this study predate the infection). Cell type and time point are not known. J is TRBJ2-7 and V is TRBV30, with 11 nucleotides matching TRBD2. CDR3 residues: CAWSAGTSGTYEQYF. DNA for the CDR3: TGTGCCTGGAGCGCCGGGACTAGCGGTACCTACGAGCAGTACTTC. Full variable domain (missing parts from reference TRBV30 and TRBJ2-7): SQTIHQWPATLVQPVGSPLSLECTVEGTSNPNLYWYRQAAGRGLQLLFYSVGIGQISSEVPQNLSASRPQDRQFILSSKKLLLSDSGFYLCAWSAGTSGTYEQYFGPGTRLTVT.